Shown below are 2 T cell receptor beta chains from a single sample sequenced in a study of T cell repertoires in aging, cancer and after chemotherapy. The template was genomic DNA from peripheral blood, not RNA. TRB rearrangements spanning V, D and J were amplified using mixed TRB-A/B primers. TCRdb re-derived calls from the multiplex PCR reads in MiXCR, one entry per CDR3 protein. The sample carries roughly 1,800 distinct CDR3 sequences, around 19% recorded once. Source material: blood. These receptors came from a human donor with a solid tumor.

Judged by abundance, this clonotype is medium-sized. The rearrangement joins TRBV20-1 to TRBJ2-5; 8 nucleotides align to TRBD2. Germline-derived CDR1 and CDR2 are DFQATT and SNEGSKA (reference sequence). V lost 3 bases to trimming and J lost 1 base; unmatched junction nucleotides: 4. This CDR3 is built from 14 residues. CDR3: CSASRGGVQETQYF. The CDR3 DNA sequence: TGCAGTGCTAGTCGGGGGGGGGTCCAAGAGACCCAGTACTTC.

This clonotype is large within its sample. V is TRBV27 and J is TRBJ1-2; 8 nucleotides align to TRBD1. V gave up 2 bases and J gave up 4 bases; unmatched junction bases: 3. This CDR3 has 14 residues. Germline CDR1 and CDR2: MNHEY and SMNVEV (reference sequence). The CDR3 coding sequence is TGTGCCAGCAGTTTAGTAGACAGGGGCTATGGCTACACCTTC. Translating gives CASSLVDRGYGYTF.